Following are 19 T cell receptor beta chains from one sample sequenced in a study of blood T cell repertoires in COVID-19. Measured with immunoSEQ multiplex PCR; TCRdb has only the in-frame clones, and not every one. This sample has 260,000 or so clones, with 85% found just once. Sequenced input: PBMCs or T cells enriched from blood (not recorded which). These TCRs come from a woman in her 50s who had recovered from COVID-19.

V is TRBV5-4 and J is TRBJ1-1; D is ambiguous. V was cut by 4 bases and J by 0 bases, with 10 bases left in between. This CDR3 is built from 14 residues. The germline V gene has CDR1 SGHNT and CDR2 YYREEE (reference sequence). Here the CDR3 reads CASSPGFLNTEAFF. CDR3 DNA: TGTGCCAGCAGCCCCGGGTTTCTGAACACTGAAGCTTTCTTT.

The CDR3 region has the DNA TGCGCCAGCAGTTCTAGCGGGAGGGCCTACGAGCAGTACTTC. As protein: CASSSSGRAYEQYF. This rearrangement joins TRBV10-2 to TRBJ2-7; 12 nucleotides align to TRBD2. This CDR3 has 14 residues. Germline-derived CDR1 and CDR2 are WSHSY and SAAADI. V was pared by 5 bases and J by 2 bases, with 1 base of the junction left unmatched.

The CDR3 region is CASRSTGTGTYEQYF. CDR3 bases: TGTGCCAGCAGATCTACCGGGACAGGAACCTACGAGCAGTACTTC. The chain links TRBV28 to TRBJ2-7, with TRBD1 matching over 8 bases. CDR3 length: 15 residues. In germline, CDR1 is MDHEN, CDR2 SYDVKM. Trimming removed 6 bases from V and 2 bases from J; junction bases left unmatched: 9.

The chain has TRBV5-1 and TRBJ1-6; 9 nucleotides line up with TRBD1. Germline CDR1 SGHRS, CDR2 YFSETQ. Trimming removed 0 bases from V and 9 bases from J; junction bases left unmatched: 4. The CDR3 contains 15 residues. CDR3 sequence: CASSLEVTGGSPLHF. The CDR3 coding sequence is TGCGCCAGCAGCTTGGAGGTGACAGGGGGTTCACCCCTCCACTTT.

This chain connects TRBV10-1 to TRBJ1-1; 7 nucleotides align to TRBD1. The CDR3 is 16 amino acids. Germline V gene lookup returns CDR1 WNHNN and CDR2 SYGVQD (reference sequence). Trimming cost V 0 bases and J 3 bases; bases outside gene matches: 7. CDR3 amino acids: CASSESLGQEDTEAFF. The CDR3 nucleotides are TGCGCCAGCAGTGAGTCTCTAGGACAGGAGGACACTGAAGCTTTCTTT.

The chain links TRBV9 to TRBJ1-6; D is possibly TRBD1 (6 bases). This CDR3 contains 12 residues. Germline lookup yields CDR1 SGDLS and CDR2 YYNGEE. Trimming pared 7 bases from V and 10 bases from J, leaving 12 bases between. The CDR3 coding sequence is TGTGCCAGCGCGACAGGTACATCACCCCTCCACTTT. This codes for CASATGTSPLHF.

J is TRBJ2-7 and V is TRBV19; possible D gene TRBD2, 6 bases. Germline assignment: CDR1 LNHDA and CDR2 SQIVND (reference sequence). V lost 4 bases to trimming and J lost 0 bases, with 16 bases between them. CDR3 size: 16 residues. Here the CDR3 DNA reads TGTGCCAGTAGTAATAGCGGAGCCCCCCGCTCCTACGAGCAGTACTTC. The encoded protein is CASSNSGAPRSYEQYF.

Only one count was recorded for this clone. The V and J genes are TRBV28 and TRBJ2-7; D is ambiguous. V was trimmed by 5 bases and J by 2 bases, leaving 7 bases between them. The length of the CDR3 is 12 residues. CDR1 and CDR2 (germline): MDHEN, SYDVKM. Here the CDR3 reads CASSVQTYEQYF. CDR3 bases: TGTGCCAGCAGTGTCCAGACCTACGAGCAGTACTTC.

The genes are TRBV7-2 and TRBJ2-5; 8 bases map to TRBD2. CDR1 is SGHTA, CDR2 FQGNSA, per germline. The CDR3 is 14 residues long. After removal of 3 bases from V and 5 bases from J, the junction contained 5 bases not matched to a gene. CDR3 region: CASSFSGEWETQYF. Here the CDR3 DNA reads TGTGCCAGCAGCTTTAGCGGGGAATGGGAGACCCAGTACTTC.

This rearrangement joins TRBV5-1 to TRBJ2-5, with a tentative D call TRBD2 (6 bases). This CDR3 has 14 amino acids. Trimming left V 0 bases short and J 2 bases short, with 8 bases between. Germline V lookup: CDR1 SGHRS, CDR2 YFSETQ. The CDR3 protein is CASSLGLVQETQYF. CDR3 nucleotides: TGCGCCAGCAGCTTGGGACTAGTACAAGAGACCCAGTACTTC.

The V call is TRBV28, the J call TRBJ1-1; 12 nucleotides line up with TRBD1. The germline gives CDR1 MDHEN, CDR2 SYDVKM. The junction had 7 bases not matched to a gene; V was cut back by 7 bases and J by 10 bases. There are 13 residues in the CDR3. The CDR3 reads CASNTGQGARAFF. CDR3 sequence (DNA): TGTGCCAGCAACACGGGACAGGGGGCTCGAGCTTTCTTT.

This chain uses TRBV7-8 with TRBJ2-3; TRBD2 aligns across 11 bases. V was clipped by 1 base and J by 2 bases; unmatched bases: 2. The CDR3 has 16 amino acids. CDR1 SGHVS and CDR2 FQNEAQ come from the germline V gene. The CDR3 region is CASSLVSGGATDTQYF. In nucleotides, the CDR3 is TGTGCCAGCAGCTTAGTTAGCGGGGGGGCCACAGATACGCAGTATTTT.

The rearrangement uses TRBV15 and TRBJ2-1, with TRBD2 matching 8 bases. Germline-derived CDR1 and CDR2 are LNHNV and YYDKDF (reference sequence). Trimming cost V 3 bases and J 8 bases; bases outside gene matches: 12. CDR3 length: 16 amino acids. The CDR3 nucleotides are TGTGCCACCAGCAGGGGACTAGTGAATGCCGCCGATGAGCAGTTCTTC. Protein sequence: CATSRGLVNAADEQFF.

The V call is TRBV6-5, the J call TRBJ1-2, with D tentatively TRBD1 (5 bases). The length of the CDR3 is 12 residues. Trimming removed 5 bases at V and 8 bases at J, with 12 bases between. Per the germline V gene, CDR1 is MNHEY and CDR2 is SVGAGI. The CDR3 reads CASSPGGSGYTF. The CDR3 DNA follows: TGTGCCAGCAGTCCCGGGGGATCCGGCTACACCTTC.

The J gene is TRBJ2-2, the V gene TRBV15, with TRBD2 matching 9 bases. The V gene's germline CDR1 is LNHNV and CDR2 YYDKDF (reference sequence). Trimming at V came to 1 base and at J to 3 bases, leaving 6 bases not matched to a gene. This CDR3 spans 17 amino acids. CDR3 amino acids: CATSRVVAGVDTGELFF. The CDR3 coding sequence is TGTGCCACCAGCAGAGTCGTAGCGGGAGTTGACACCGGGGAGCTGTTTTTT. The complete variable domain, with remaining parts taken from reference TRBV15 and TRBJ2-2, reads DAMVIQNPRYQVTQFGKPVTLSCSQTLNHNVMYWYQQKSSQAPKLLFHYYDKDFNNEADTPDNFQSRRPNTSFCFLDIRSPGLGDTAMYLCATSRVVAGVDTGELFFGEGSRLTVL.

The chain combines TRBV7-9 with TRBJ2-3; a weak D match, TRBD2 (7 bases). Trimming took 2 bases from V and 0 from J, leaving 18 bases between them. The CDR3 loop spans 18 amino acids. Germline lookup yields CDR1 SEHNR and CDR2 FQNEAQ (reference sequence). The CDR3 nucleotides read TGTGCCAGCAGCTTACTCCCCGGGGGGCCAATAAGCACAGATACGCAGTATTTT. Translating gives CASSLLPGGPISTDTQYF.

This clone was seen just once. This chain connects TRBV5-6 to TRBJ1-2, with 9 bases aligning to TRBD1. The germline gives CDR1 SGHDT, CDR2 YYEEEE. This CDR3 is built from 14 residues. V lost 4 bases to trimming and J lost 5 bases; unmatched junction nucleotides: 6. CDR3 nucleotide sequence: TGTGCCAGCAGCCCCGGGACAGGGTTGTATGGCTACACCTTC. Translated, it gives CASSPGTGLYGYTF.

V gene TRBV10-2 combines with J gene TRBJ1-4, with 9 nucleotides matching TRBD1. Germline V CDR1 and CDR2: WSHSY, SAAADI. The CDR3 contains 17 residues. With V trimmed by 5 bases and J by 4 bases, 11 bases remained unmatched. In DNA form, the CDR3 reads TGCGCCAGCAGTTTCCGGGACAGGGAGTTCAATAATGAAAAACTGTTTTTT. Amino acid sequence: CASSFRDREFNNEKLFF.

A few counts support this clone. This sequence joins TRBV19 and TRBJ1-5; TRBD1 matches at 7 bases. Germline loops: CDR1 LNHDA, CDR2 SQIVND (reference sequence). The CDR3 length is 16 residues. The J segment lost 6 bases and the V segment lost 2 bases, leaving 10 bases of the junction unmatched. The CDR3 reads CASSIWAGAGGQPQHF. In nucleotides, the CDR3 is TGTGCCAGTAGTATATGGGCCGGGGCAGGGGGTCAGCCCCAGCATTTT.